These 10 T cell receptor beta chains were sequenced from one sample in a study of T cells after yellow fever vaccination. Each CDR3 protein gets one entry after TCRdb re-called the 5' RACE reads with MiXCR. The sample shows 150,000 or so distinct CDR3 sequences, about a tenth of them seen only once. The sequences come from CD8+ T cells sorted from PBMCs, collected 45 days after the yellow fever booster vaccination. The receptor set was obtained from a young man who received the YFV17D yellow fever vaccine.

This clonotype was counted a few times. This rearrangement joins TRBV6-4 to TRBJ2-3; D is undetermined. This CDR3 is 15 amino acids long. The germline gives CDR1 MRHNA, CDR2 SNTAGT. V lost 4 bases and J lost 0, with 11 bases in between. The CDR3 region has the DNA TGTGCCAGCAGTGCTCACTCCGCGAGCACAGATACGCAGTATTTT. Translation gives CASSAHSASTDTQYF.

This clonotype was seen more than once but under ten times. In DNA, the CDR3 is TGTGCCAGCAGCCCAACTAGCGGGGGGACCGGGGAGCTGTTTTTT. Its translation is CASSPTSGGTGELFF. This rearrangement joins TRBV27 to TRBJ2-2; the match to TRBD2 covers 12 bases. Losses at the gene ends were 6 bases for V and 5 bases for J; bases not matched to a gene: 4. Germline CDR1 and CDR2: MNHEY and SMNVEV (reference sequence). The CDR3 consists of 15 residues.

The sample holds many counts of this clonotype. J is TRBJ1-2 and V is TRBV20-1; no reliable D call. V was shortened by 0 bases and J by 5 bases, with 16 bases between the two germline ends. CDR1 and CDR2 from the germline V gene are DFQATT and SNEGSKA (reference sequence). This CDR3 has 15 residues. This CDR3 is CSARDQAARTYGYTF. DNA for the CDR3: TGCAGTGCTAGAGATCAGGCAGCCCGAACATATGGCTACACCTTC.

This clonotype has ten or more counts. V gene TRBV9 combines with J gene TRBJ1-3; perhaps TRBD1 as D (5 bases). The CDR3 is made up of 15 amino acids. V was shortened by 3 bases and J by 0 bases, with 10 bases between the two germline ends. Looked up from germline, CDR1 is SGDLS and CDR2 is YYNGEE. In nucleotides, the CDR3 is TGTGCCAGCAGCGGCCTGGACAACTCTGGAAACACCATATATTTT. Protein sequence: CASSGLDNSGNTIYF.

This clonotype occurred a few times. The chain has TRBV12-3 or TRBV12-4 and TRBJ2-2; D unclear. V was clipped by 4 bases and J by 7 bases, with 13 bases between them. CDR3 size: 14 residues. This chain's CDR3 is CASSWETSYGELFF. For the CDR3, the DNA is TGTGCCAGCAGTTGGGAAACCTCATACGGGGAGCTGTTTTTT.

This clonotype occurred a few times. The chain joins TRBV27 to TRBJ1-6, with D unresolved. CDR3 size: 15 residues. Per germline, CDR1 MNHEY and CDR2 SMNVEV (reference sequence). Between the trimmed V and J ends, which lost 3 bases and 8 bases, there was a span of 14 bases. The CDR3 bases are TGTGCCAGCAGTTTTGGCACCAGGCAGGATTCACCCCTCCACTTT. Amino acid sequence: CASSFGTRQDSPLHF.

This clonotype has just a few counts. V gene TRBV5-4 combines with J gene TRBJ2-3; D is ambiguous. The CDR3 has 13 residues. CDR1 is SGHNT and CDR2 is YYREEE in the germline V gene (reference sequence). The V end lost 4 bases, the J end lost 0 bases, and 6 bases lay between the germline ends. The DNA of the CDR3 is TGTGCCAGCAGCACCGACAGCACAGATACGCAGTATTTT. Encoded protein: CASSTDSTDTQYF.

This clonotype came up many times. The chain couples TRBV9 to TRBJ2-1; 13 nucleotides match TRBD2. The CDR3 sequence is 14 residues long. CDR1 and CDR2 from the germline V gene are SGDLS and YYNGEE. The V gene end was trimmed by 4 bases and the J gene end by 15 bases; junction bases not matched to a gene: 10. This chain's CDR3 is CASSLWGTSGILFF. CDR3 sequence (DNA): TGTGCCAGCAGCCTATGGGGGACTAGCGGGATTCTGTTCTTC.

This clonotype was counted only a few times. One junction end disagrees with the germline gene, perhaps due to a read error. The CDR3 protein is CASSYQGLTPVYNEQVF. The CDR3 DNA sequence: TGTGCCAGCAGCTACCAAGGACTCACCCCAGTTTACAATGAGCAGGTCTTC. The rearrangement links TRBV11-2 to TRBJ2-1; D is perhaps TRBD2 (5 bases). The V gene's germline CDR1 is SGHAT and CDR2 FQNNGV. The CDR3 sequence is 17 residues long.

The chain combines TRBV27 with TRBJ1-2; 7 bases line up with TRBD1. The CDR3 contains 14 residues. The V gene end was trimmed by 6 bases and the J gene end by 5 bases; junction bases not matched to a gene: 9. CDR1 and CDR2 (germline): MNHEY, SMNVEV (reference sequence). In nucleotides, the CDR3 is TGTGCCAGCAGCCTGGGGACAGACCCTTATGGCTACACCTTC. It yields the protein CASSLGTDPYGYTF.